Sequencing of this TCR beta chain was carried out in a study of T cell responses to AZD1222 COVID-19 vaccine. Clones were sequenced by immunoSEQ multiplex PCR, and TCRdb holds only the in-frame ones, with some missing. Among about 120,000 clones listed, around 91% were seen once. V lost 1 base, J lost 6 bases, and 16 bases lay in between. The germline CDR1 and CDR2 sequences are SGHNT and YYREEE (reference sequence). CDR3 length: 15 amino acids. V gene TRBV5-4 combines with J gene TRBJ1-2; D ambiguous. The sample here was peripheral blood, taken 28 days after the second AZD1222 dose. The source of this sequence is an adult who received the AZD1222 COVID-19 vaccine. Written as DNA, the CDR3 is TGTGCCAGCAGCTTGCAGCTGGTGGGCCAAGATGGCTACACCTTC. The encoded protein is CASSLQLVGQDGYTF.